This entry lists 3 T cell receptor beta chains sequenced from one sample in a study of blood T cell repertoires in COVID-19. Profiling relied on immunoSEQ multiplex PCR, and the TCRdb table lists in-frame clones only, not all of them. The table lists under 130,000 clones, approximately 90% of them singletons, with 15% to 20% in the top ten. The specimen was peripheral blood. The receptors stem from a woman aged 80 or over in a cohort sampled during active COVID-19.

The chain employs TRBV30 and TRBJ2-2; TRBD2 matches 9 bases. J gave up 7 bases and V 4 bases, and 13 bases lay outside the gene matches. The germline gives CDR1 GTSNPN, CDR2 SVGIG (reference sequence). The CDR3 has 16 residues. CDR3 sequence (DNA): TGTGCCTGGATGCTGGGATTAGCGGGAGTCGGCGGGGAGCTGTTTTTT. It codes for CAWMLGLAGVGGELFF.

The CDR3 loop is CASSPPSLSNTGELFF. CDR3 bases: TGTGCCAGCTCACCACCATCACTCTCGAACACCGGGGAGCTGTTTTTT. This chain joins TRBV18 and TRBJ2-2; D gene unclear. Germline CDR1 and CDR2: KGHSH and LQKENI. The CDR3 has 16 residues. The V end lost 0 bases, the J end lost 0 bases, and 8 bases lay between the germline ends.

This sequence joins TRBV5-8 and TRBJ2-1, with D perhaps TRBD1 (5 bases). V was pared by 4 bases and J by 0 bases, with 11 bases between. CDR3 length equals 15 residues. The germline CDR1 and CDR2 sequences are SGHTS and YDEGEE. CDR3 nucleotide sequence: TGTGCCAGCAGCCTGACAGTCCACTCCTACAATGAGCAGTTCTTC. The encoded protein is CASSLTVHSYNEQFF.